Listed here is a single T cell receptor (beta chain). No cognate antigen has been identified for it. Base qualities were left out, and no much larger clone turns up one base away. This sample stems from a study of T cells in Graves' hyperthyroidism and ophthalmopathy (dated by TCRdb to 2018 to 2020). Regarding the research as a whole: To identify TCR V-J signatures that set the groups apart, the researchers used a discovery cohort of 100 patients, made up of under 45 with Graves' ophthalmopathy and approximately 57 with stable Graves' hyperthyroidism. The 75 to 100 discovery patients were randomly split 7:3 into training and test sets. Thyroid tissue and blood T-cell repertoires from about 6 Graves' hyperthyroidism patients were also compared in the study. Following sampling, methimazole starting at 30 mg daily was given to hyperthyroidism patients, and high-dose intravenous methylprednisolone was given to ophthalmopathy patients. TCR Vbeta CDR3 sequencing of 120 to 150 peripheral blood samples (under 45 ophthalmopathy, about 75 hyperthyroidism and roughly 17 progressor patients) is reported in the paper. Prospective prediction of ophthalmopathy was tested in an independent validation cohort consisting of roughly 19 hyperthyroidism patients and some 17 patients who later progressed to ophthalmopathy. Overall study results and their limits: Ophthalmopathy was separated from stable hyperthyroidism by a 13 V-J signature model, with 87.88% sensitivity and approximately 84% specificity obtained in cross-validation and 80%/75% obtained in testing. During validation, the model predicted progression to ophthalmopathy a median of around six months ahead of onset, with almost 71% sensitivity and less than 85% specificity. Sample size was not statistically predetermined, and investigators were not blinded to group allocation. Most expanded thyroid clonotypes (frequency above 0.001) were also found in blood, which suggests that blood repertoires may mirror thyroid immune responses.

Trimming leaves V shorter by 7 bases and J shorter by 6 bases, with the junction holding 7 bases beyond the gene matches. The germline V gene provides CDR1 SNHLY and CDR2 FYNNEI. The CDR3 runs 14 amino acids, cysteine and phenylalanine included. CDR3 DNA only is kept here, 42 bases in frame from base 1. TCR beta CDR3 regions were amplified from RNA transcripts. A first-round RT-PCR of the TCR CDR3 used the HTBI primer set with the Qiagen OneStep RT-PCR kit. A second multiplex PCR round built the libraries, followed by size selection and purification. Paired-end sequencing of the libraries was performed with 100 bp reads on an Illumina HiSeq2000. Per the original workflow: SOAPnuke was used to process the raw data, throwing out any read that contained adapters or uncalled bases, had a mean Phred below 15, or lacked an exact constant-primer or identifier match. High-quality paired reads were merged with COPE v1.2.5, and unique nucleotide sequences were defined as clonotypes. MiTCR v1.1 was used to align clonotypes to the IMGT TRBV, TRBD and TRBJ reference segments. The analysis was restricted to V-J combinations with a frequency above 0.0001, which together covered 98% to 99.2% of the repertoires. A TCS score was defined as the ratio between F50 (clonal expansion) and ExV (chaos), using BLOSUM62-based TCRdist between CDR3 peptides within each V-J. Welch's t-statistics and random forest reduced 514 V-J features to about 12, which were used in a naive Bayes classifier (R e1071). Thyroid-blood repertoire similarity was quantified with the Morisita-Horn index. TCRdb itself trimmed the public reads at Q25 with fastp, ran MiXCR and retained productive beta chains. Here each entry gathers all rows of one CDR3 protein and keeps the most common genes and DNA. For this entry, the V and J calls and clone size follow TCRdb and not the study's own pipeline. The sample includes fewer than 750,000 distinct CDR3 sequences, with under 60% observed a single time. Of the sample, roughly 8.2% falls within the top ten clones.

Stable Graves' hyperthyroidism was defined as no progression to ophthalmopathy during 18 months of follow-up. Hyperthyroidism patients were newly diagnosed, had a disease duration of under 2 months, and were aged 18 to 65 years. Exclusion was applied to patients with uncontrolled infections, other autoimmune diseases, pregnancy or lactation. Diagnoses were established on the basis of clinical symptoms, serum thyroxine and TRAb, thyroid ultrasound, and orbital computed tomography. Total RNA was extracted with Trizol reagent, and quality was checked on an Agilent 2100 Bioanalyzer. This chain is built from TRBV2 and TRBJ2-3; 10 central bases correspond to TRBD2. The material sequenced was peripheral blood or thyroid tissue (not recorded which). This TCR was sampled from a woman aged 18-29 years with Graves' hyperthyroidism. The CDR3 region: CASNPTSGRDTQYF. The DNA sequence is as follows: TGTGCCAGCAATCCGACTAGCGGGCGTGATACGCAGTATTTT.